This entry concerns a single TCR beta chain. The data stem from a study of blood T cell repertoires in COVID-19. About the study: PBMCs, B-cell-depleted T cells, or T cells provided the cDNA or gDNA that made up the material.

Sequenced by immunoSEQ multiplex PCR; TCRdb stores in-frame clones only, minus some. The data hold under 200,000 clones, with roughly 77% observed a single time. The CDR3 is 16 residues long. V lost 2 bases and J lost 1, with 13 bases in between. Germline CDR1 and CDR2: ENHRY and SYGVKD. The sample consisted of peripheral blood. The clonotype was recovered from a man in his 70s with active or convalescent COVID-19. The chain joins TRBV10-3 to TRBJ2-3; D not certain. The CDR3 coding sequence is TGTGCCATCAGTGAGCCACCGCAGGTTCGCACAGATACGCAGTATTTT. Translation: CAISEPPQVRTDTQYF.